These 19 T cell receptor beta chains were all obtained from the same sample, sequenced in a study of shared clonotypes between healthy human individuals. Generated by immunoSEQ multiplex PCR, the TCRdb table keeps only in-frame clones and is missing some. The sample consists of about 1.5 million clones, 98% of them appearing once. The sample taken for sequencing was naive CD4+ T cells sorted from blood. Described subset: CD45RA+ positively selected. The receptors come from a man between 25 and 39 years old in good health.

This sequence joins TRBV9 and TRBJ2-1, with 11 nucleotides matching TRBD2. The J segment lost 5 bases and the V segment lost 4 bases, leaving 8 bases of the junction unmatched. The CDR3 consists of 16 residues. The V gene's germline CDR1 is SGDLS and CDR2 YYNGEE. The chain's CDR3 is CASSPQGLAENNEQFF. The CDR3 DNA sequence: TGTGCCAGCAGCCCCCAGGGACTAGCGGAGAACAATGAGCAGTTCTTC.

V gene TRBV18 combines with J gene TRBJ2-3; D gene unclear. The ends were cut back, 4 bases at V and 2 bases at J, with 7 bases in the middle. The CDR3 extends over 13 amino acids. Germline CDR1 and CDR2: KGHSH and LQKENI. CDR3 amino acids: CASSLGVTDTQYF. As DNA, the CDR3 is TGTGCCAGCTCACTCGGAGTCACAGATACGCAGTATTTT.

CDR3 residues: CASSLVAASYEQYF. The DNA for the CDR3 is TGTGCCAGCAGCCTTGTAGCGGCCTCCTACGAGCAGTACTTC. The J gene is TRBJ2-7, the V gene TRBV6-5, with D perhaps matching TRBD2 (6 bases). Deletions cut 6 bases from V and 0 bases from J, with 12 bases between. CDR1 and CDR2 (germline): MNHEY, SVGAGI. This CDR3 has 14 amino acids.

The chain links TRBV28 to TRBJ2-2, with TRBD2 matching over 8 bases. Germline V CDR1 and CDR2: MDHEN, SYDVKM. Losses at the gene ends were 2 bases for V and 8 bases for J; bases not matched to a gene: 13. The CDR3 has 17 amino acids. Here the CDR3 DNA reads TGTGCCAGCAGTTTAGGGTCCCCGGGAGGGCCCGGAGGGGAGCTGTTTTTT. Its protein product is CASSLGSPGGPGGELFF. The full variable domain, with the rest looked up from reference TRBV28 and TRBJ2-2, is DVKVTQSSRYLVKRTGEKVFLECVQDMDHENMFWYRQDPGLGLRLIYFSYDVKMKEKGDIPEGYSVSREKKERFSLILESASTNQTSMYLCASSLGSPGGPGGELFFGEGSRLTVL.

The chain uses TRBV4-3 and TRBJ1-2; tentatively, D is TRBD1 (5 bases). The CDR3 has 15 residues. The germline CDR1 and CDR2 sequences are LGHNA and YSLEER. Trimming took off 2 bases at V and 2 bases at J, with 12 bases between the two ends. The CDR3 loop reads CASSQQGRTNYGYTF. Here the CDR3 DNA reads TGCGCCAGCAGCCAACAGGGACGGACCAACTATGGCTACACCTTC.

The genes are TRBV10-1 and TRBJ2-3; 9 positions agree with TRBD1. With 4 bases clipped from V and 1 base from J, the junction kept 6 bases outside the gene matches. CDR3 size: 16 residues. Germline V CDR1 and CDR2: WNHNN, SYGVQD (reference sequence). The CDR3: CASSGDRAIGTDTQYF. The CDR3 DNA is TGCGCCAGCAGTGGGGACAGGGCTATCGGCACAGATACGCAGTATTTT.

This chain links TRBV5-4 with TRBJ1-3; D is undetermined. The CDR3 contains 13 residues. Trimming shortened V by 1 base and J by 4 bases, and 6 bases separated the two germline ends. Germline assignment: CDR1 SGHNT and CDR2 YYREEE (reference sequence). The CDR3 DNA sequence: TGTGCCAGCAGCTTGCTGGGGGGAAACACCATATATTTT. Translated, it gives CASSLLGGNTIYF.

This chain joins TRBV7-6 and TRBJ1-1; 8 nucleotides line up with TRBD1. Trimming removed 5 bases from V and 4 bases from J; junction bases left unmatched: 15. Germline values: CDR1 SGHVS, CDR2 FNYEAQ. The CDR3 has 17 residues. The CDR3 spells CASSPNRDRLLGTEAFF. The CDR3 DNA reads as TGTGCCAGCAGCCCGAATAGGGACAGGTTACTGGGCACTGAAGCTTTCTTT.

This clone was observed a single time. The rearrangement joins TRBV19 to TRBJ1-1, with no clear D. The CDR3 extends over 14 amino acids. V was pared by 9 bases and J by 3 bases, with 17 bases between. Germline V gene data show CDR1 as LNHDA and CDR2 as SQIVND (reference sequence). The CDR3 spells CASRNLSPDTEAFF. The CDR3 coding sequence is TGTGCCAGCCGTAATTTATCTCCTGACACTGAAGCTTTCTTT.

J is TRBJ2-2 and V is TRBV5-1; 8 positions match TRBD2. The CDR3 has 17 residues. Germline loops: CDR1 SGHRS, CDR2 YFSETQ. The trim removed 1 base at V and 5 bases at J, leaving 10 bases unmatched. CDR3 bases: TGCGCCAGCAGCTTGAGTGGCGCGGGAGGTCGGACCGGGGAGCTGTTTTTT. Protein: CASSLSGAGGRTGELFF.

This chain joins TRBV18 and TRBJ2-2; D might be TRBD1 (5 bases). V was shortened by 5 bases and J by 0 bases, with 10 bases between the two germline ends. Germline assignment: CDR1 KGHSH and CDR2 LQKENI. This CDR3 is 15 amino acids long. CDR3: CASSETEANTGELFF. CDR3 DNA sequence: TGTGCCAGCTCAGAGACAGAAGCGAACACCGGGGAGCTGTTTTTT.

V and J are TRBV18 and TRBJ1-5; TRBD1 aligns across 10 bases. V dropped 5 bases and J dropped 6; count of bases not matched to a gene: 4. CDR1 and CDR2 (germline): KGHSH, LQKENI. The CDR3 is 14 amino acids. CDR3 DNA sequence: TGTGCCAGCTCATACGGGACAGGGGTTCAGCCCCAGCATTTT. This gives the protein CASSYGTGVQPQHF.

The genes are TRBV7-3 and TRBJ2-4; D possibly corresponds to TRBD2 (6 bases). CDR3 length: 14 residues. V shed 2 bases and J shed 6 bases, with 11 bases lying between them. In germline, CDR1 is SGHTA, CDR2 FQGTGA. In DNA form, the CDR3 reads TGTGCCAGCAGCTTAGACGGGAGTACAAACATTCAGTACTTC. Amino acid sequence: CASSLDGSTNIQYF.

V and J are TRBV19 and TRBJ2-5; TRBD2 agrees at 7 bases. CDR3 size: 14 residues. Germline assignment: CDR1 LNHDA and CDR2 SQIVND (reference sequence). V lost 4 bases to trimming and J lost 5 bases; unmatched junction nucleotides: 7. CDR3 in amino acids: CASSSGGVLETQYF. The CDR3 DNA is TGTGCCAGTAGTAGCGGGGGTGTGTTGGAGACCCAGTACTTC.

The chain combines TRBV10-3 with TRBJ2-3; D remains unclear. CDR3 length equals 11 residues. Trimming took 2 bases from V and 7 from J, leaving 4 bases between them. Germline V CDR1 and CDR2: ENHRY, SYGVKD. In DNA, the CDR3 is TGTGCCATCAGTGAGGCCCATACGCAGTATTTT. As protein: CAISEAHTQYF.

The chain has TRBV6-4 and TRBJ2-3, with TRBD2 as a possible D gene (6 bases). The CDR3 is 16 residues long. Germline V gene data show CDR1 as MRHNA and CDR2 as SNTAGT. Trimming left V 6 bases short and J 3 bases short, with 19 bases between. The CDR3 loop is CASSLGRNTGTDTQYF. The CDR3 DNA is TGTGCCAGCAGCCTCGGGAGAAACACGGGGACAGATACGCAGTATTTT.

The chain joins TRBV11-2 to TRBJ2-3; 7 positions match TRBD1. CDR1 is SGHAT, CDR2 FQNNGV, per germline. V shed 2 bases and J 5 bases; nucleotides not matched to a gene: 7. This CDR3 contains 15 residues. For the CDR3, the DNA is TGTGCCAGCAGCTTATCAGACAGGGTCAGAGATACGCAGTATTTT. Translating it yields CASSLSDRVRDTQYF. The full variable domain, rest sourced from reference TRBV11-2 and TRBJ2-3, is EAGVAQSPRYKIIEKRQSVAFWCNPISGHATLYWYQQILGQGPKLLIQFQNNGVVDDSQLPKDRFSAERLKGVDSTLKIQPAKLEDSAVYLCASSLSDRVRDTQYFGPGTRLTVL.

The rearrangement uses TRBV19 and TRBJ1-5; 8 positions match TRBD1. This CDR3 is built from 15 residues. With V trimmed by 6 bases and J by 2 bases, 6 bases remained unmatched. Germline values: CDR1 LNHDA, CDR2 SQIVND (reference sequence). The CDR3 here is CASSPSGQGNQPQHF. The CDR3 DNA reads TGTGCCAGTAGCCCTTCGGGACAGGGCAATCAGCCCCAGCATTTT.

The gene calls are TRBV7-9 and TRBJ2-3; 13 bases are shared with TRBD2. The CDR3 runs to 19 residues. CDR1 and CDR2 from the germline V gene are SEHNR and FQNEAQ (reference sequence). V shed 4 bases and J 0 bases; nucleotides not matched to a gene: 10. CDR3 DNA: TGTGCCAGCAGCTCCGGACTAGCGGGAGCTAAACCTAGCACAGATACGCAGTATTTT. Protein: CASSSGLAGAKPSTDTQYF.